The table lists the clone carrying this T cell receptor beta chain with a few counts. Its specificity is not known. The data were produced by immunoSEQ multiplex PCR, yet TCRdb's version contains in-frame clones alone and is incomplete. The sample lists about 13,000 clones, approximately 83% occurring once. This entry comes from a study of PD-1 blockade in classical Hodgkin lymphoma. Study-wide points: Whoever responded completely had baseline diversity much like that seen in newly diagnosed patients. CD8+ TCR diversity did not rise significantly by C4D1, unlike CD4+.

Time point meaning: cycle 4 day 1 (C4D1), after 6 weeks of nivolumab. The patients all showed relapse after autologous stem cell transplantation, while their brentuximab vedotin exposure varied. Investigators isolated CD4+ T cells from thawed PBMCs through magnetic negative selection. The V and J ends lost 6 bases and 7 bases, in that order; junction bases with no gene match: 3. Looked up from germline, CDR1 is SNHLY and CDR2 is FYNNEI. The CDR3 totals 13 residues. V and J are TRBV2 and TRBJ1-6, with 7 nucleotides matching TRBD1. This receptor was taken from a human donor with classical Hodgkin lymphoma. Sequenced material: CD4+ T cells from blood, taken before the fourth cycle of nivolumab. CDR3 sequence: CASRGTENSPLHF. The CDR3 DNA is TGTGCCAGCAGGGGGACAGAGAATTCACCCCTCCACTTT. Drawing the rest from reference TRBV2 and TRBJ1-6, the complete variable domain is EPEVTQTPSHQVTQMGQEVILRCVPISNHLYFYWYRQILGQKVEFLVSFYNNEISEKSEIFDDQFSVERPDGSNFTLKIRSTKLEDSAMYFCASRGTENSPLHFGNGTRLTVT.